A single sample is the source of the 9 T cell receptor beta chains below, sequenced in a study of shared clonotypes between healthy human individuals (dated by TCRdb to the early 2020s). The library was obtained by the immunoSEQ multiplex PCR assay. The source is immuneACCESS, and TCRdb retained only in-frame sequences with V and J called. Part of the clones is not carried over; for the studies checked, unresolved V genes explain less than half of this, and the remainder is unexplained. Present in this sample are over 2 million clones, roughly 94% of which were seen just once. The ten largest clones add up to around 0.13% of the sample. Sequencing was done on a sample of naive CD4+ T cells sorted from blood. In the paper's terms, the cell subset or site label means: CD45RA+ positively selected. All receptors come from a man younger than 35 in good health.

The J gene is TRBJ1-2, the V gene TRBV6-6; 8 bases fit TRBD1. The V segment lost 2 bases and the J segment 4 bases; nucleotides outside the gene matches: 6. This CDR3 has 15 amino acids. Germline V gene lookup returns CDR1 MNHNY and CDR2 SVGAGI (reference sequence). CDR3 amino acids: CASSYPSDRGYGYTF. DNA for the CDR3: TGTGCCAGCAGTTACCCGTCCGACAGGGGCTATGGCTACACCTTC.

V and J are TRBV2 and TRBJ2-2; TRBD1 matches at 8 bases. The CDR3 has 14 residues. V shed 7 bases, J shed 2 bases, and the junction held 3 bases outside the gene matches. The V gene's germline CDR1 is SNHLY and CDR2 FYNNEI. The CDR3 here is CASMGQANTGELFF. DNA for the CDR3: TGTGCCAGCATGGGACAGGCCAACACCGGGGAGCTGTTTTTT.

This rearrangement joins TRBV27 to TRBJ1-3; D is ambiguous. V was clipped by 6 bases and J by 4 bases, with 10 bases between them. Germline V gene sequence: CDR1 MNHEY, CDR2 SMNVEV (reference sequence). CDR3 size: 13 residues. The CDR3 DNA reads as TGTGCCAGCAGCCGGACGCACGGAAACACCATATATTTT. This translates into CASSRTHGNTIYF.

The CDR3 sequence is CASPLGGGNTDTQYF. The CDR3 DNA reads TGTGCCAGCCCATTGGGGGGGGGCAACACAGATACGCAGTATTTT. This chain links TRBV7-9 with TRBJ2-3; maybe TRBD2 (7 bases). This CDR3 is 15 amino acids long. Germline V lookup: CDR1 SEHNR, CDR2 FQNEAQ (reference sequence). V was clipped by 8 bases and J by 2 bases, with 17 bases between them.

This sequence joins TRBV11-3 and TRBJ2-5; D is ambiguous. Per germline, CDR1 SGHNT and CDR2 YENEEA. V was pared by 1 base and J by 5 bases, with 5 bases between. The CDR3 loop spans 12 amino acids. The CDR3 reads CASSLVSETQYF. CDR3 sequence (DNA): TGTGCCAGCAGCTTAGTTTCGGAGACCCAGTACTTC.

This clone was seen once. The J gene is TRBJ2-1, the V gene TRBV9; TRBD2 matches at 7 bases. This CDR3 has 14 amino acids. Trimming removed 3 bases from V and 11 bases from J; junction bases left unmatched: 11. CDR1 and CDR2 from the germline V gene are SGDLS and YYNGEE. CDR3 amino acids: CASSASLAALQQFF. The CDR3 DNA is TGTGCCAGCAGCGCATCCCTAGCGGCCCTACAGCAGTTCTTC.

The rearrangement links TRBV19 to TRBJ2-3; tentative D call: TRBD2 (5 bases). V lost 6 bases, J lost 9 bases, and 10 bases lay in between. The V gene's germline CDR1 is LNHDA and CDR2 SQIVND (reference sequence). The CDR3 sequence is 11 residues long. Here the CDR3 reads CASRFGGTQYF. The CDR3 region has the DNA TGTGCCAGTAGGTTTGGCGGGACGCAGTATTTT.

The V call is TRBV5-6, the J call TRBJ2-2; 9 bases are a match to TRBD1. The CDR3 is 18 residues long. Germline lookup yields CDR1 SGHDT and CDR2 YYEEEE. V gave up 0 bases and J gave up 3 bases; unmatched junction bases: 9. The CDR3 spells CASSLGAGTGLHTGELFF. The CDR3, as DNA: TGTGCCAGCAGCTTGGGGGCCGGGACAGGGCTTCACACCGGGGAGCTGTTTTTT. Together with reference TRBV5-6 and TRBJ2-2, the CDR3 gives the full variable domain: DAGVTQSPTHLIKTRGQQVTLRCSPKSGHDTVSWYQQALGQGPQFIFQYYEEEERQRGNFPDRFSGHQFPNYSSELNVNALLLGDSALYLCASSLGAGTGLHTGELFFGEGSRLTVL.

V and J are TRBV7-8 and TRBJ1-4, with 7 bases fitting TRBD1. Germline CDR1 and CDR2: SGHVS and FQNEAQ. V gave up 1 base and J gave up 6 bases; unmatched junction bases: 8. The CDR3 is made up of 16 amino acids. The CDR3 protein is CASSLESLGGHEKLFF. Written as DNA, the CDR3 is TGTGCCAGCAGCTTAGAATCACTAGGGGGCCATGAAAAACTGTTTTTT.